This TCR beta chain was retrieved from a study of blood T cells in healthy people across ages. Overall study results and limits: Per million T cells, TCR beta diversity dropped roughly linearly as age increased. Naive T cell percentage and TCR beta diversity correlated strongly.

Germline V lookup: CDR1 DFQATT, CDR2 SNEGSKA (reference sequence). The CDR3 covers 15 residues. V lost 0 bases and J lost 4; bases outside the gene matches: 6. This clonotype was counted ten times or more. Its antigen is unidentified. It was with a sample-barcoded 5' primer and a J-beta primer mix that a second PCR of roughly 7 to 12 cycles was run. Each of the samples gave a minimum of 2.5 million paired-end reads that contained CDR3. TCRdb passed the 5' RACE reads through MiXCR, listing each CDR3 protein once. The sample includes some 1.5 million distinct CDR3 sequences, roughly 27% of them seen just once.

This clonotype originated in a woman in her twenties or thirties in good health. Sequences were obtained from blood. The V and J genes are TRBV20-1 and TRBJ2-1; 7 bases line up with TRBD2. The CDR3 sequence: CSAREGGGRYNEQFF. CDR3 nucleotides: TGCAGTGCTAGAGAGGGGGGAGGGCGGTACAATGAGCAGTTCTTC.